The rows below give T cell receptor beta chains drawn from one sample of a study of T cell responses to AZD1222 COVID-19 vaccine. Libraries were prepared by immunoSEQ multiplex PCR; TCRdb keeps only in-frame clonotypes and omits some of them. The data hold approximately 200,000 clones, with approximately 90% observed a single time. The sequences come from peripheral blood, collected 28 days after the second AZD1222 dose. These receptors were taken from an adult who received the AZD1222 COVID-19 vaccine. CDR3s include the opening cysteine and the closing phenylalanine or tryptophan.

v_gene: TRBV5-5; j_gene: TRBJ2-3; CDR3aa: CASSPGGGSTDTQYF
v_gene: TRBV25-1; j_gene: TRBJ2-6; CDR3aa: CASSGTAGANVLTF
v_gene: TRBV9; j_gene: TRBJ2-1; CDR3aa: CASSVAYNEQFF
v_gene: TRBV28; j_gene: TRBJ2-1; CDR3aa: CASRGVGSYNEQFF
v_gene: TRBV4-1; j_gene: TRBJ2-7; CDR3aa: CASSQDREGPYEQYF
v_gene: TRBV5-1; j_gene: TRBJ2-7; CDR3aa: CASSLEGSAYEQYF
v_gene: TRBV5-8; j_gene: TRBJ1-1; CDR3aa: CASSLEVRWGTEAFF
v_gene: TRBV3-1/TRBV3-2; j_gene: TRBJ1-5; CDR3aa: CASSQGTGYQPQHF
v_gene: TRBV5-4; j_gene: TRBJ2-1; CDR3aa: CASRWGGEGIRNEQFF
v_gene: TRBV11-2; j_gene: TRBJ1-3; CDR3aa: CASSLSLVSSGNTIYF
v_gene: TRBV11-2; j_gene: TRBJ2-2; CDR3aa: CASTGRAGELFF
v_gene: TRBV5-4; j_gene: TRBJ2-7; CDR3aa: CASSPGGGPRTYEQYF
v_gene: TRBV7-9; j_gene: TRBJ2-7; CDR3aa: CASSLVAGEQYF
v_gene: TRBV6-5; j_gene: TRBJ2-7; CDR3aa: CASSYWLGAGYEQYF
v_gene: TRBV18; j_gene: TRBJ1-2; CDR3aa: CASSQARDIANYGYTF
v_gene: TRBV5-1; j_gene: TRBJ2-3; CDR3aa: CASSKGQGWTDTQYF
v_gene: TRBV11-3; j_gene: TRBJ2-5; CDR3aa: CASSLGDRGGQETQYF
v_gene: TRBV2; j_gene: TRBJ2-5; CDR3aa: CASSELGQGAKETQYF
v_gene: TRBV12-3/TRBV12-4; j_gene: TRBJ1-1; CDR3aa: CASSLYSGTEAFF
v_gene: TRBV3-1/TRBV3-2; j_gene: TRBJ1-2; CDR3aa: CASSQTVPYGYTF
v_gene: TRBV5-8; j_gene: TRBJ2-3; CDR3aa: CASSSRQGQDTQYF
v_gene: TRBV28; j_gene: TRBJ2-7; CDR3aa: CASRLGAAYEQYF
v_gene: TRBV27; j_gene: TRBJ1-3; CDR3aa: CASRLGCFYIGQVLSGNTIYF
v_gene: TRBV6-4; j_gene: TRBJ2-1; CDR3aa: CASSDDGGYNEQFF